This T cell receptor (beta chain) came from a study of blood T cell repertoires in COVID-19. Repertoires were generated with immunoSEQ multiplex PCR, while TCRdb's copy carries only in-frame clones and drops some. The profile shows some 130,000 clones, around 73% of them singletons. The CDR3 is made up of 15 amino acids. Germline loops: CDR1 SGHTA, CDR2 FQGNSA. With 5 bases removed from V and 0 bases from J, the gap between germline ends came to 13 bases. Material for sequencing was peripheral blood. The J gene is TRBJ1-1, the V gene TRBV7-2; D may be TRBD1 (6 bases). The TCR originated in a man aged 60-69 years who had recovered from COVID-19. The CDR3 nucleotides are TGTGCCAGCAGCCTAAAGACAGGACTGAACACTGAAGCTTTCTTT. Its translation is CASSLKTGLNTEAFF.